What follows is one T cell receptor (beta chain) and its context. This clonotype was counted ten times or more. Its target antigen remains unknown. The sample holds no much larger clone one base away, and base qualities are not on file. The data originate from a study of neurological immune-mediated disorders (dated by TCRdb to the late 2010s). Broadly, across the study: Peripheral blood TCR-beta repertoires from patients with HTLV-I-associated myelopathy (HAM/TSP), patients with multiple sclerosis, and healthy controls were compared in the study using UMI-based sequencing. The approximately 110 TCR-beta libraries included longitudinal samples, technical triplicates and paired sorted CD4+ and CD8+ T-cell subsets alongside PBMC samples. Longitudinal HAM/TSP and healthy donors had 3 time-points each (roughly 3-45 month intervals). Of the approximately 66 subjects in the cohort, roughly 14 were HAM/TSP patients, roughly 35 were multiple sclerosis patients, and about 20 were healthy controls. What the work shows at the level of the full study, not this receptor alone: TCR clonal expansion was greatest in HAM/TSP patients and smallest in MS patients, who ranked below even healthy controls. No identical CDR3 amino acid sequences were shared among expanded clones across subjects, suggesting private TCR-beta repertoires in all groups.

Interpreted using the paper, the time point label stands for: longitudinal time-point 1 (baseline). The healthy controls were volunteers from a blood bank in Maryland, USA. Unsorted PBMC libraries were generated from 2 million PBMCs stored in RNAlater at -80 °C until RNA extraction. Peripheral blood underwent Ficoll-Hypaque density gradient centrifugation to isolate PBMCs, which were then cryopreserved in liquid nitrogen. V gives up 2 bases and J gives up 7 bases, and the segment between their germline ends measures 9 bases. The CDR3, cysteine through phenylalanine, is 14 amino acids long. Only the CDR3 portion is preserved as DNA: 42 bases, with reading frame beginning at the first base. CDR1 is given as LGHNA and CDR2 as YSLEER, both from the germline V gene. cDNA synthesis used template-switch 5'RACE with a primer carrying a 10-nucleotide random unique molecular identifier tagging each TCR transcript. Over 180 million TCR-beta sequences, covering 15-18 subjects, were produced in each sequencing run. The RNeasy kit was used to extract total RNA. The KAPA Real-time Library Amplification kit was used to amplify TCR-beta VDJ regions with primers for the TCR constant region and the 5'RACE anchor. A first PCR added sample indexes and Illumina adaptors, and a second PCR then raised library yield. After Ampure bead purification, the TCR product of roughly 650 bp was size-selected on a 2% E-gel SizeSelection system. Library quality was checked on a Bioanalyzer, concentration was measured with Qubit, and libraries were quantified with the Kapa Library Quantification kit before pooling. Paired-end 2 x 150 bp sequencing of the libraries was performed on an Illumina HiSeq 2500. To increase sequence diversity, roughly 24-32% phiX was spiked into each library pool. The original pipeline was this. The UMI-based MiGEC pipeline processed quality-filtered reads and removed over 90% of raw TCR sequences during error correction. IMGT germline references were used for aligning VDJ genes, and each clonotype was defined as a unique CDR3 amino acid sequence together with its V-J genes. Clonal expansion, Shannon diversity and CDR3 relatedness were evaluated with VDJtools (CalcPairwiseDistances, ClusterSamples), while phylogenetic trees were built in CLCbio workbench. A clone was classed as expanded if it had 8 or more unique UMIs, a cutoff based on coefficient-of-variation modelling across technical triplicates. The public reads were run again by TCRdb, first through fastp at Q25 and then through MiXCR, and only productive beta chains were kept. Merged by CDR3 protein, the rows form single entries marked with the most common genes and DNA. TCRdb, rather than the study authors, made the V and J calls. Across this sample there are about 49,000 distinct CDR3 sequences, with roughly 10% seen only once. Jointly, the top ten make up more than 1.5% of the sample.

The sequenced sample was PBMCs. This receptor was taken from a woman aged 40 to 55 in good health. Recombination joined TRBV4-3 with TRBJ1-6; no D gene is confidently identified. This receptor has the CDR3 CASSQWELNSPLHF. The nucleotide sequence reads as follows: TGCGCCAGCAGCCAATGGGAATTGAATTCACCCCTCCACTTT.